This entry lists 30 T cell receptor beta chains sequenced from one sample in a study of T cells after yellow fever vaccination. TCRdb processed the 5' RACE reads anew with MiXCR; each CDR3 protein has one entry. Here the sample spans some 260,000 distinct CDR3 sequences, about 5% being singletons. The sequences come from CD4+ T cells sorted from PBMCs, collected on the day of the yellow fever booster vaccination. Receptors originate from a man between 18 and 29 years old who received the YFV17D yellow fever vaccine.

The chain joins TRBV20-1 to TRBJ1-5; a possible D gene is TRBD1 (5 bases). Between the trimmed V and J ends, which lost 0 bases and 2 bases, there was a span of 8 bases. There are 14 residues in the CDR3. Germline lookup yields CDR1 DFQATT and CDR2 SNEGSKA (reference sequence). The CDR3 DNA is TGCAGTGCTAGAGATACCAGGGGCAATCAGCCCCAGCATTTT. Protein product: CSARDTRGNQPQHF.

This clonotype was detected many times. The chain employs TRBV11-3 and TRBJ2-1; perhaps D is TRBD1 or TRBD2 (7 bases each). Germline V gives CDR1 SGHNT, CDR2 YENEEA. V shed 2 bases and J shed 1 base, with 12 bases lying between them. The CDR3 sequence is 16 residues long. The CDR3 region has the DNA TGTGCCAGCAGCTTATCAGGGGGGGGATCCTACAATGAGCAGTTCTTC. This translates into CASSLSGGGSYNEQFF.

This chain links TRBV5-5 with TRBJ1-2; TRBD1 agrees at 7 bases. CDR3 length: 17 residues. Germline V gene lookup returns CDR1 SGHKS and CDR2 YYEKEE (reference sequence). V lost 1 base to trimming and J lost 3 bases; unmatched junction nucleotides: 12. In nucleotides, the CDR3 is TGTGCCAGCAGCTTGTCGTCGACAGGGCTGTACGACTATGGCTACACCTTC. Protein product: CASSLSSTGLYDYGYTF. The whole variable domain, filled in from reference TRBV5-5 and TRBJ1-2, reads DAGVTQSPTHLIKTRGQQVTLRCSPISGHKSVSWYQQVLGQGPQFIFQYYEKEERGRGNFPDRFSARQFPNYSSELNVNALLLGDSALYLCASSLSSTGLYDYGYTFGSGTRLTVV.

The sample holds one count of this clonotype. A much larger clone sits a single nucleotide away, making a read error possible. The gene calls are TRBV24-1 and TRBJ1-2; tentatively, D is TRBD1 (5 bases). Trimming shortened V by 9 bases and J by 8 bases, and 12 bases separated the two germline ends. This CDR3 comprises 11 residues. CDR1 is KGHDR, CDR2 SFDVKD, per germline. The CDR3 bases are TGTGCCACCGGACACCCGGGAGGCTACACCTTC. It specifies CATGHPGGYTF.

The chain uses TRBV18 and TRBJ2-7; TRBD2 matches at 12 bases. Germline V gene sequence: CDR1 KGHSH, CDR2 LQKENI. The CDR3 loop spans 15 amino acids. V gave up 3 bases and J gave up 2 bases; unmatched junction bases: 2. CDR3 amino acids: CASSPRTSGTYEQYV. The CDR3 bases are TGTGCCAGCTCACCGAGGACTAGCGGGACCTACGAGCAGTACGTC.

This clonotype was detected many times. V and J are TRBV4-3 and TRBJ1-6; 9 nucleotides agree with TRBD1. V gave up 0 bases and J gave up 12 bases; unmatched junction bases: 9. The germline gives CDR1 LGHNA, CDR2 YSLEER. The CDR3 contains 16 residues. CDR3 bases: TGCGCCAGCAGCCAAGACACACAGGGGGCAGGAAGACCCCTCCACTTT. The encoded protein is CASSQDTQGAGRPLHF.

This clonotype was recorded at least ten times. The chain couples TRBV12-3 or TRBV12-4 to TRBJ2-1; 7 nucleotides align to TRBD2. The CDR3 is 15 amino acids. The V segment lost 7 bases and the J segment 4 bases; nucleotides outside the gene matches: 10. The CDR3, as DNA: TGTGCCAGCAATCTTGGCGGGGGAGCATACAATGAGCAGTTCTTC. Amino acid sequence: CASNLGGGAYNEQFF.

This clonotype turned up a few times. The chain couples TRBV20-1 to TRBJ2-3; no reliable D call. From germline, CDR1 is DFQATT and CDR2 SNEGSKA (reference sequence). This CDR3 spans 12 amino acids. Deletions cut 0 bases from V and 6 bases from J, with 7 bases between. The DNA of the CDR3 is TGCAGTGCTAGAGAAGCTCGGGATACGCAGTATTTT. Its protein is CSAREARDTQYF.

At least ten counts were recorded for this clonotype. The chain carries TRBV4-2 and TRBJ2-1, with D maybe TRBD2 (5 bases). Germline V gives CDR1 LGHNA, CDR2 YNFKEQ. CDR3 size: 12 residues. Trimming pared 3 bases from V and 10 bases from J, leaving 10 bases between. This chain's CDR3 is CASSQDWPEQFF. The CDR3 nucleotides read TGTGCCAGCAGCCAGGACTGGCCGGAGCAGTTCTTC.

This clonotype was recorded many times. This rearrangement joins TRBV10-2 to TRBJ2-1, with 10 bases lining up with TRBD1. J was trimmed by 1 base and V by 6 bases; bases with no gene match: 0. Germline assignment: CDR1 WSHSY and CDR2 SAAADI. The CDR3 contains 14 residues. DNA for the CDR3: TGCGCCAGCAGGGACAGGGGGTCCTACAATGAGCAGTTCTTC. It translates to CASRDRGSYNEQFF.

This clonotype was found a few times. CDR3 coding DNA: TGTGCCAGCTCCCCAGGCGGGGTTAGCTACGAGCAGTACTTC. It codes for CASSPGGVSYEQYF. The V gene is TRBV18, the J gene TRBJ2-7; perhaps TRBD2 as D (6 bases). Germline CDR1 is KGHSH and CDR2 is LQKENI. The CDR3 spans 14 residues. The ends were cut back, 6 bases at V and 3 bases at J, with 15 bases in the middle.

For the CDR3, the DNA is TGTGCCAGCAGTTACAGGGGTAACACCGGGGAGCTGTTTTTT. Translation: CASSYRGNTGELFF. V is TRBV6-5 and J is TRBJ2-2, with a weak D call TRBD1 (5 bases). Germline V gene data show CDR1 as MNHEY and CDR2 as SVGAGI. The V and J ends lost 2 bases and 2 bases respectively, with 6 bases between them. CDR3 size: 14 residues.

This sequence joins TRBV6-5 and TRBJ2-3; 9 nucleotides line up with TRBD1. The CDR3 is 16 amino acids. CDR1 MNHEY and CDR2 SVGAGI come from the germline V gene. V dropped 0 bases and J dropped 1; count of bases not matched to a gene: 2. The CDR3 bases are TGTGCCAGCAGTTACTCTTGGACAGGGGGCACAGATACGCAGTATTTT. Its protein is CASSYSWTGGTDTQYF.

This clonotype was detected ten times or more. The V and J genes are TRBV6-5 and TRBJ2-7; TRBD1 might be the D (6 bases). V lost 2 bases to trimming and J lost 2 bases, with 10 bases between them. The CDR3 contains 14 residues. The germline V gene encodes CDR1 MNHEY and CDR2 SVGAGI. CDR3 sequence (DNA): TGTGCCAGCAGTTACAAGGACAGCACCTACGAGCAGTACTTC. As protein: CASSYKDSTYEQYF.

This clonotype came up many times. CDR3 sequence (DNA): TGCGCCAGCAGCCCCGCTCCCGGGATCTCCTATAATTCACCCCTCCACTTT. As protein: CASSPAPGISYNSPLHF. This chain joins TRBV4-1 and TRBJ1-6; no reliable D call. The germline V gene encodes CDR1 MGHRA and CDR2 YSYEKL. The V gene lost 4 bases and the J gene lost 0 bases, with 13 bases spanning the gap. The CDR3 is made up of 17 amino acids.

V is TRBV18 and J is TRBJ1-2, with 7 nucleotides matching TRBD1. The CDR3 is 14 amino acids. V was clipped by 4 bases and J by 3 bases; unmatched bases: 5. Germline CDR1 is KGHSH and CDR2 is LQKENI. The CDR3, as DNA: TGTGCCAGCTCACTGGACAGGAGAGACTATGGCTACACCTTC. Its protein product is CASSLDRRDYGYTF.

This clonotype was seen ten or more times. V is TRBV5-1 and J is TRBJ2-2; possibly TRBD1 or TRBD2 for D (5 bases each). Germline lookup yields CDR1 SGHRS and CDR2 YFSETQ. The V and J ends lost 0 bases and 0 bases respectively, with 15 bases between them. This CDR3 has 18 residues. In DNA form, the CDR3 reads TGCGCCAGCAGCTTGGCCCCACCTGGGGGACCGAACACCGGGGAGCTGTTTTTT. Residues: CASSLAPPGGPNTGELFF.

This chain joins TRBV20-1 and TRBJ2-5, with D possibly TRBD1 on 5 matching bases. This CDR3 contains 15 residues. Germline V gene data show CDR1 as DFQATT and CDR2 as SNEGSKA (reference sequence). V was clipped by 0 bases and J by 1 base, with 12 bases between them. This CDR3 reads CSARDGSGPQETQYF. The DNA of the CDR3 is TGCAGTGCTAGAGATGGGTCAGGGCCCCAAGAGACCCAGTACTTC.

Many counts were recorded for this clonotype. The chain's CDR3 is CASSPSWQGGTDTQYF. CDR3 sequence (DNA): TGTGCCAGCAGCCCCAGTTGGCAGGGAGGCACAGATACGCAGTATTTT. The V gene is TRBV7-2, the J gene TRBJ2-3; perhaps D is TRBD1 or TRBD2 (5 bases each). V shed 5 bases and J shed 1 base, with 16 bases lying between them. Per germline, CDR1 SGHTA and CDR2 FQGNSA. The CDR3 length is 16 residues.

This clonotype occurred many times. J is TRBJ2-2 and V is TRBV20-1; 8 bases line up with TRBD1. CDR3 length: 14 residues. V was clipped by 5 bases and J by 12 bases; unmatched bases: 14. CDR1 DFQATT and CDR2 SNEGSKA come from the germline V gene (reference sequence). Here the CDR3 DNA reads TGCAGTGCTTTCCCAGCTTCCCAGGGGGCCAAGCTGTTTTTT. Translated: CSAFPASQGAKLFF.

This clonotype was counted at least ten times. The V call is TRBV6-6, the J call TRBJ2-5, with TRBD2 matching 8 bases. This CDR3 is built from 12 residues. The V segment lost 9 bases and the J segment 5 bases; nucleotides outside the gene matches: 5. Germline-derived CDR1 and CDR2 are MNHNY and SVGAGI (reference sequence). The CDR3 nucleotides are TGTGCCAGTAAGCGGGAGACGGAGACCCAGTACTTC. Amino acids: CASKRETETQYF.

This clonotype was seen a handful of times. Written as DNA, the CDR3 is TGCAGTGCTAGTCAGGCCGGGACTAGGACCGACAATGAGCAGTTCTTC. This encodes CSASQAGTRTDNEQFF. This sequence joins TRBV20-1 and TRBJ2-1; 8 bases align to TRBD2. Germline loops: CDR1 DFQATT, CDR2 SNEGSKA (reference sequence). V shed 3 bases and J 5 bases; nucleotides not matched to a gene: 12. The CDR3 runs 16 residues.

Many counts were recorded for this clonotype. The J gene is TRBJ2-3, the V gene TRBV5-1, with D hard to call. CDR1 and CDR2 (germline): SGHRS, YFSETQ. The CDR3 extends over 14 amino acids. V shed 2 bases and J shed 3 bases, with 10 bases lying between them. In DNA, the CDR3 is TGCGCCAGCAGCTTATTGCAGACAACAGATACGCAGTATTTT. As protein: CASSLLQTTDTQYF.

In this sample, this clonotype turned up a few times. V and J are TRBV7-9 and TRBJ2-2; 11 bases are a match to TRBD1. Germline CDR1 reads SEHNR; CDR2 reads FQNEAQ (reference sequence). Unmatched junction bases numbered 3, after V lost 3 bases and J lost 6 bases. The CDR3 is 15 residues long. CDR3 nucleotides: TGTGCCAGCAGCTTGGACAGGGGGCGACCCGGGGAGCTGTTTTTT. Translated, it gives CASSLDRGRPGELFF.

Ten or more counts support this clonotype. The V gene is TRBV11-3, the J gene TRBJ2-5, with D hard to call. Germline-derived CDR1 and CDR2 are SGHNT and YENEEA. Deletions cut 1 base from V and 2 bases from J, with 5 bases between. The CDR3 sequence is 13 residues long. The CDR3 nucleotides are TGTGCCAGCAGCTTAGCCGATCAAGAGACCCAGTACTTC. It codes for CASSLADQETQYF.

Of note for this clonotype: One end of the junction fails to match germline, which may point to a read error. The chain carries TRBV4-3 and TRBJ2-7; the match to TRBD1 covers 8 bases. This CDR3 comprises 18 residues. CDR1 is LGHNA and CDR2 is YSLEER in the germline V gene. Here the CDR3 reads CASSQERELTGVTHEQHF. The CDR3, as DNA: TGCGCCAGCAGCCAAGAAAGGGAGTTGACAGGGGTTACCCACGAGCAGCACTTC.

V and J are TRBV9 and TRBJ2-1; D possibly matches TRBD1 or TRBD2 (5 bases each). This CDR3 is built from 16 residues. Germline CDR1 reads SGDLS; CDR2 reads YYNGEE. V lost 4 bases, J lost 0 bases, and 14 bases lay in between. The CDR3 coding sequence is TGTGCCAGCAGCCCCCGGGACCCCAGCTCCTACAATGAGCAGTTCTTC. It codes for CASSPRDPSSYNEQFF.

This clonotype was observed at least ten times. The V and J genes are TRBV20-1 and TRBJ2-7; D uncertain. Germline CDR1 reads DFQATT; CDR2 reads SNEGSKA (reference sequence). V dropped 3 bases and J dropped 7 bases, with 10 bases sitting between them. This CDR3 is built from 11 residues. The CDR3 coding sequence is TGCAGTGCTAGGAGATTGTGGGAGCAGTACTTC. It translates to CSARRLWEQYF.

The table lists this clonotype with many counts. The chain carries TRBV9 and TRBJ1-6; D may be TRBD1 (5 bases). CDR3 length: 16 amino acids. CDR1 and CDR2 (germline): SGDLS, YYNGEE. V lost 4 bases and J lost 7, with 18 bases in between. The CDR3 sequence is CASSQRRGERNSPLHF. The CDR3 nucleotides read TGTGCCAGCAGCCAACGCAGAGGGGAGAGAAATTCACCCCTCCACTTT.

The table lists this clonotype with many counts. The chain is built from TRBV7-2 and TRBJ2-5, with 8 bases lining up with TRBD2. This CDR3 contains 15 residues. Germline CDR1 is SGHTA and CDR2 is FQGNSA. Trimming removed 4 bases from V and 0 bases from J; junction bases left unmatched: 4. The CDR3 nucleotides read TGTGCCAGCAGCTCCCTAGCGGGTAACCAAGAGACCCAGTACTTC. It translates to CASSSLAGNQETQYF.